This is a list of T cell receptor beta chains from one sample in a study of beta chain features in type 1 diabetes. Here immunoSEQ multiplex PCR was the method, and the copy in TCRdb shows in-frame clones only, minus some. The sample contains hundreds of thousands of clones, 15% to 20% of which appear only once. The source material was naive CD4+ T cells from blood. These receptors were obtained from a woman aged 18-35 years in good health. The CDR3 runs from the conserved cysteine through the conserved F or W. The D gene is left open where the match is weak. Some rows have no size entry. The others give once, few or many, or a class for an expanded clone.

TRBV7-9	-	TRBJ2-5	few	CASSLSGSQETQYF	TGTGCCAGCAGCTTATCCGGCAGCCAAGAGACCCAGTACTTC
TRBV7-2	-	TRBJ2-4	few	CASTPWAGAIQYF	TGTGCCAGCACCCCGTGGGCAGGGGCCATTCAGTACTTC
TRBV18	-	TRBJ1-1	-	CASSTGNTEAFF	TGTGCCAGCTCCACGGGGAACACTGAAGCTTTCTTT
TRBV11-1	TRBD2	TRBJ2-3	-	CASSPGRGSDTQYF	TGTGCCAGCAGCCCTGGGAGGGGTTCGGATACGCAGTATTTT
TRBV11-2	TRBD1	TRBJ1-2	-	CASSLGQGVDGYTF	TGTGCCAGCAGCTTAGGACAGGGGGTAGATGGCTACACCTTC
TRBV7-8	TRBD2	TRBJ2-1	-	CASSSGLAGVEQFF	TGTGCCAGCAGCTCGGGACTAGCGGGAGTTGAGCAGTTCTTC
TRBV27	TRBD1	TRBJ1-2	few	CASSLRRQGAHGYTF	TGTGCCAGCAGTTTGAGAAGACAGGGGGCACATGGCTACACCTTC
TRBV29-1	-	TRBJ2-6	few	CSVVRKSSSGANVLTF	TGCAGCGTTGTCCGCAAGTCTAGTTCTGGGGCCAACGTCCTGACTTTC
TRBV11-3	-	TRBJ2-2	few	CASSSGGSVTGELFF	TGTGCCAGCAGCTCAGGTGGGAGCGTCACCGGGGAGCTGTTTTTT
TRBV9	-	TRBJ1-2	-	CASSPQTEAYGYTF	TGTGCCAGCAGCCCCCAGACCGAGGCCTATGGCTACACCTTC
TRBV5-6	-	TRBJ1-2	few	CASSPTGRTVGYTF	TGTGCCAGCAGCCCTACAGGGAGAACTGTTGGCTACACCTTC
TRBV27	TRBD1	TRBJ1-3	-	CASSSLLLGQGEPNTIYF	TGTGCCAGCAGTTCTCTCCTATTGGGACAGGGAGAACCCAACACCATATATTTT
TRBV9	TRBD1	TRBJ1-2	few	CASSGAGQSNYGYTF	TGTGCCAGCAGCGGGGCGGGACAGTCTAACTATGGCTACACCTTC
TRBV9	TRBD1	TRBJ2-2	-	CASSAGLTGGDTGELFF	TGTGCCAGCAGCGCCGGATTAACAGGGGGCGACACCGGGGAGCTGTTTTTT
TRBV7-7	TRBD2	TRBJ2-3	few	CASSPRLAGGAQYF	TGTGCTAGCAGCCCGAGACTAGCGGGAGGTGCGCAGTATTTT
TRBV18	-	TRBJ2-7	few	CASSPDRNSYEQYF	TGTGCCAGCTCACCGGACAGAAACTCCTACGAGCAGTACTTC
TRBV21-1	-	TRBJ1-4	few	CASSKVRRGTNEKLFF	TGTGCCAGCAGCAAAGTCCGCCGGGGCACGAATGAAAAACTGTTTTTT
TRBV6-5	-	TRBJ2-5	few	CASSYWGGEETQYF	TGTGCCAGCAGTTACTGGGGCGGAGAAGAGACCCAGTACTTC
TRBV6-6	-	TRBJ2-7	few	CASTRSGYEQYF	TGTGCCAGTACTCGAAGTGGTTACGAGCAGTACTTC
TRBV7-2	TRBD2	TRBJ2-3	few	CASSRGTSGARSTDTQYF	TGTGCCAGCAGCCGGGGGACTAGCGGGGCCCGTAGCACAGATACGCAGTATTTT
TRBV6-5	-	TRBJ2-1	-	CASNPAGLDFNEQFF	TGTGCCAGCAACCCCGCAGGGTTGGATTTCAATGAGCAGTTCTTC
TRBV10-3	TRBD2	TRBJ2-5	few	CAISEASGRGETQYF	TGTGCCATCAGTGAGGCCAGCGGGAGGGGAGAGACCCAGTACTTC
TRBV7-6	-	TRBJ2-5	-	CASSLRRRETQYF	TGTGCCAGCAGCTTACGTAGGCGGGAAACCCAGTACTTC
TRBV5-8	-	TRBJ1-5	few	CASSRGQVGNQPQHF	TGTGCCAGCAGCCGGGGGCAGGTTGGCAATCAGCCCCAGCATTTT